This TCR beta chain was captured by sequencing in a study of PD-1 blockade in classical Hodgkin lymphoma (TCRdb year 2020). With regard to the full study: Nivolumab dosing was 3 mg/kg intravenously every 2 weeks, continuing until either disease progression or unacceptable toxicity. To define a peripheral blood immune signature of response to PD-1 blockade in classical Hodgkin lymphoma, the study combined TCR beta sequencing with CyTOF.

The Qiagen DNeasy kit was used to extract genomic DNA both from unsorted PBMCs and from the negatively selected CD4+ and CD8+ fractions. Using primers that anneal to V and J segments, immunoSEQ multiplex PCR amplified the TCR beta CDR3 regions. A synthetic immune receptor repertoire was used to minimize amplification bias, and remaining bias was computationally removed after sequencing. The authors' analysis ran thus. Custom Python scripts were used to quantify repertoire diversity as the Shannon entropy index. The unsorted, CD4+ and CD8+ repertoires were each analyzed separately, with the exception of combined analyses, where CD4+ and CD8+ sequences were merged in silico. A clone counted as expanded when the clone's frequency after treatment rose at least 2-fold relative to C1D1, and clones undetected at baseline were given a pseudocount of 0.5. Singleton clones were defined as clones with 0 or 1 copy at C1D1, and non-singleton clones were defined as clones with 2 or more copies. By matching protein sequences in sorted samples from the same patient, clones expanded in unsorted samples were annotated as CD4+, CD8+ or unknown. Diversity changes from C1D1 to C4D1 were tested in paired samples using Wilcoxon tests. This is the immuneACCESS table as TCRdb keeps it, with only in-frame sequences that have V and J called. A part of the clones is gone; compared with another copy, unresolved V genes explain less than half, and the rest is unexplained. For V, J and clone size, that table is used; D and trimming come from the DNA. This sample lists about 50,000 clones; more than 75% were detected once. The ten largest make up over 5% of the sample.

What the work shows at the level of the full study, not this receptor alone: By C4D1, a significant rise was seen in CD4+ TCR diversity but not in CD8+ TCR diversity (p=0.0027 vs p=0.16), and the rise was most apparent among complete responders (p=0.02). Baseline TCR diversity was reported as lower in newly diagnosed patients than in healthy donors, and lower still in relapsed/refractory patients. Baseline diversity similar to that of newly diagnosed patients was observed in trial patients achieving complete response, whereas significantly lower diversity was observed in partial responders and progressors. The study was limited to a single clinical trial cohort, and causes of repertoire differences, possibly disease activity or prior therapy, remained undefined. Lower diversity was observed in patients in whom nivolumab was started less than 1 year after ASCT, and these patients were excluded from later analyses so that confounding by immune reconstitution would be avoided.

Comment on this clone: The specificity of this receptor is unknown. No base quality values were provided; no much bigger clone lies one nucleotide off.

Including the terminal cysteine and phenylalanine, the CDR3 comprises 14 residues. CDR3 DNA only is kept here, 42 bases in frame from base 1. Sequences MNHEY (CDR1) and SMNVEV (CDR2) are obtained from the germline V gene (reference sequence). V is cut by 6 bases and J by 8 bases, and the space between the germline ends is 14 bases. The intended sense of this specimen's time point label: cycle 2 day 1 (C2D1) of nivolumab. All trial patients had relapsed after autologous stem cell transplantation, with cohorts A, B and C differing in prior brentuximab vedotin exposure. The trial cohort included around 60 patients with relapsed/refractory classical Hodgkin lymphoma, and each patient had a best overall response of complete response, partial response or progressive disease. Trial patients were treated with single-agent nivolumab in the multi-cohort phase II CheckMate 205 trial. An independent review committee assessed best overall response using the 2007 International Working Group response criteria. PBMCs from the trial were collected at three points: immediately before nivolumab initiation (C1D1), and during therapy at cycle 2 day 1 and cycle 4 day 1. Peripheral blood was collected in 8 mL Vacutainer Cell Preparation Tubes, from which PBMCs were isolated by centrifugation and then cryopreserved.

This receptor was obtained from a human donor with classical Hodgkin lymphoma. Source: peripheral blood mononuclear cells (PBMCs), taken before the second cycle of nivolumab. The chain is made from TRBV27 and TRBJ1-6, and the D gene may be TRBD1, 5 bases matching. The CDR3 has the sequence CASSQTASHSPLHF. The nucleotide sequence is TGTGCCAGCAGCCAGACAGCCTCCCATTCACCCCTCCACTTT.